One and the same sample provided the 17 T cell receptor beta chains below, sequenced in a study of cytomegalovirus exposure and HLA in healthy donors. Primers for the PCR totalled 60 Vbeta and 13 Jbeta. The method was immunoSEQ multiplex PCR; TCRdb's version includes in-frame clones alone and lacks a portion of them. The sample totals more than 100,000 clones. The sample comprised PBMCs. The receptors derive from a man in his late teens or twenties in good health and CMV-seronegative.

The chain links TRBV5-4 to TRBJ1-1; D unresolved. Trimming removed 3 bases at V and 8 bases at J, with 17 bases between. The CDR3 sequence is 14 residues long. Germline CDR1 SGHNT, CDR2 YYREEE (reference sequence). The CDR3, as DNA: TGTGCCAGCAGCTCGAACCGAGACATCCAGGAAGCTTTCTTT. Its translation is CASSSNRDIQEAFF.

DNA of the CDR3: TGCGCCGCATTTCGGGGGGTTCGGGTGACAGATACGCAGTATTTT. Translated: CAAFRGVRVTDTQYF. The J gene is TRBJ2-3, the V gene TRBV10-2, with 7 nucleotides matching TRBD2. Germline V lookup: CDR1 WSHSY, CDR2 SAAADI. The CDR3 runs 15 residues. Trimming removed 11 bases from V and 3 bases from J; junction bases left unmatched: 14.

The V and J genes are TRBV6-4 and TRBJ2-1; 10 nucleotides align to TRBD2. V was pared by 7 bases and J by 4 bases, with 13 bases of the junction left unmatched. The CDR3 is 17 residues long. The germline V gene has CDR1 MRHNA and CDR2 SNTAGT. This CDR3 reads CASKGGRLAGFYNEQFF. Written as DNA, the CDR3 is TGTGCCAGCAAGGGGGGACGACTAGCGGGCTTTTACAATGAGCAGTTCTTC.

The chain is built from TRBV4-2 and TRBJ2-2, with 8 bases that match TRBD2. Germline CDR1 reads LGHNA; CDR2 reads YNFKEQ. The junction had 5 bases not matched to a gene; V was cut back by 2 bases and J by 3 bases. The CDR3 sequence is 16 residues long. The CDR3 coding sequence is TGTGCCAGCAGCCAATCAGCGGGGGCGGACACCGGGGAGCTGTTTTTT. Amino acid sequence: CASSQSAGADTGELFF.

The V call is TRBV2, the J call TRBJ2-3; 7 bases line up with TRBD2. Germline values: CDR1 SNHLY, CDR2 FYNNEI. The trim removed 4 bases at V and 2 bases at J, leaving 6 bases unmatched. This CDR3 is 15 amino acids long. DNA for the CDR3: TGTGCCAGCAGTGCGGACGGGAGGCCCACAGATACGCAGTATTTT. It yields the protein CASSADGRPTDTQYF.

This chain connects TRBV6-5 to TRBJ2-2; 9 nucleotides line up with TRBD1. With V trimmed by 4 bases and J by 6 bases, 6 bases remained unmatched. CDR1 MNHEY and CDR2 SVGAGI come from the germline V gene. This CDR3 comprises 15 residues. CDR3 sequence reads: CASSLGQGIAGELFF. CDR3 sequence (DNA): TGTGCCAGCAGTTTAGGACAGGGGATCGCCGGGGAGCTGTTTTTT.

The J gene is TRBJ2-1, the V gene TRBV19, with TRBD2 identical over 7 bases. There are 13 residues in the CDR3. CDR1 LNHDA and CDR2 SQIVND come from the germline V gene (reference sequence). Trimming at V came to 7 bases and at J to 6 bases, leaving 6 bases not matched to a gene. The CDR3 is CASTGEGSNEQFF. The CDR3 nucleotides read TGTGCCAGTACTGGGGAGGGTAGCAATGAGCAGTTCTTC.

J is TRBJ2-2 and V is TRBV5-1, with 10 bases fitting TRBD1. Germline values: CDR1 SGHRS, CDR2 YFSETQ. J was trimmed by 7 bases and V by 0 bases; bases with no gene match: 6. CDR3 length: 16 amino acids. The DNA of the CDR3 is TGCGCCAGCAGCTTGGCCTCGGGACAGGGGAGCGGGGAGCTGTTTTTT. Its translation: CASSLASGQGSGELFF.

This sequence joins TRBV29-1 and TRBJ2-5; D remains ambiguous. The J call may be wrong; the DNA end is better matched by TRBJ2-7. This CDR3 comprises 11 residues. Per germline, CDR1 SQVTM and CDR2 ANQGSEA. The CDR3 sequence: CSVRDSYEQYF. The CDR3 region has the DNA TGCAGCGTCCGAGACTCCTACGAGCAGTACTTC.

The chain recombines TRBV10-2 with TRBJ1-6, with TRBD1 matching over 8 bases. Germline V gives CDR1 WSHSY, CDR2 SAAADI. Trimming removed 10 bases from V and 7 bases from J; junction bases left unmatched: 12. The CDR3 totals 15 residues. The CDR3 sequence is CATQGAGERNSPLHF. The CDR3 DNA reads TGCGCCACCCAGGGGGCAGGTGAGAGGAATTCACCCCTCCACTTT.

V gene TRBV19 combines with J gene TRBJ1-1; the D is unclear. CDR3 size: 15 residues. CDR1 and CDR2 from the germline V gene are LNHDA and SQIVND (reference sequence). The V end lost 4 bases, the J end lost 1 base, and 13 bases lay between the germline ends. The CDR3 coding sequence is TGTGCCAGTAGTAGCCCATCCGGGGAGAACACTGAAGCTTTCTTT. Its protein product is CASSSPSGENTEAFF. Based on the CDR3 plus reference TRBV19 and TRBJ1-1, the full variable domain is DGGITQSPKYLFRKEGQNVTLSCEQNLNHDAMYWYRQDPGQGLRLIYYSQIVNDFQKGDIAEGYSVSREKKESFPLTVTSAQKNPTAFYLCASSSPSGENTEAFFGQGTRLTVV.

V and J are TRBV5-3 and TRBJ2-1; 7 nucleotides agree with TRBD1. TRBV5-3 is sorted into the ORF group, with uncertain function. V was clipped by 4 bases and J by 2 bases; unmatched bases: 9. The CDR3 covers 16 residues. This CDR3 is CARSPDRAYTYNEQFF. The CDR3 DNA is TGTGCCAGAAGCCCCGACAGGGCGTATACCTACAATGAGCAGTTCTTC.

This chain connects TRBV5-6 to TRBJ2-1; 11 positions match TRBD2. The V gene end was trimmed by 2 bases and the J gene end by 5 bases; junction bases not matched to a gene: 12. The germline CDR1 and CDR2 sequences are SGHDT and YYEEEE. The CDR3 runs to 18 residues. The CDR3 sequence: CASSFLTSNSGGDNEQFF. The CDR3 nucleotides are TGTGCCAGCAGCTTTTTGACTTCGAATAGCGGGGGGGACAATGAGCAGTTCTTC.

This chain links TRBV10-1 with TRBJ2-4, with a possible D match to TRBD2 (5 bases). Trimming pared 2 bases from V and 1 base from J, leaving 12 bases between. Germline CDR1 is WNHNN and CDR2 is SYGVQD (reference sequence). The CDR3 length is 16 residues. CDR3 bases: TGCGCCAGCAGTGAGGGACTTTCGGGTGCCAAAAACATTCAGTACTTC. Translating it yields CASSEGLSGAKNIQYF.

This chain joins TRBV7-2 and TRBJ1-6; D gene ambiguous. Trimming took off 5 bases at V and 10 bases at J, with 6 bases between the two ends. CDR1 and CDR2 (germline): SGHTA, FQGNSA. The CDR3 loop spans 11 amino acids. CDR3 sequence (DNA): TGTGCCAGCAGCACGGGGTCACCCCTCCACTTT. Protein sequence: CASSTGSPLHF.

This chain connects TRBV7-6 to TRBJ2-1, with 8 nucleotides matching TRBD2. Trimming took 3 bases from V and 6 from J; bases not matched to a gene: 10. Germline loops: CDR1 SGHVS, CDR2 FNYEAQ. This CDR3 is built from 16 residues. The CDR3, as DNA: TGTGCCAGCAGCTTCGCCGGGAATGCGGGAGGCAATGAGCAGTTCTTC. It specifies CASSFAGNAGGNEQFF.

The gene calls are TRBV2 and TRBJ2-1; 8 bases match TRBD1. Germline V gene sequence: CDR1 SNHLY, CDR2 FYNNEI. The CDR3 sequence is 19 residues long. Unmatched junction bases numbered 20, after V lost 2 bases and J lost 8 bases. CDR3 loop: CASSEIVRQGKSFKHEQFF. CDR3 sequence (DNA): TGTGCCAGCAGTGAAATAGTTCGACAGGGGAAGAGTTTTAAGCATGAGCAGTTCTTC.